These 2 T cell receptor beta chains were all obtained from the same sample, sequenced in a study of PD-1 blockade in classical Hodgkin lymphoma. Clones were read by immunoSEQ multiplex PCR, and TCRdb kept only the in-frame ones, dropping some. The table includes 60,000 or so clones, roughly 90% detected once. Brentuximab vedotin exposure varied, and every patient relapsed after autologous stem cell transplantation. Material: peripheral blood mononuclear cells (PBMCs), obtained at baseline. These receptor sequences come from a human donor with classical Hodgkin lymphoma.

Concerning this clone itself: This CDR3 is also generated by other DNA sequences in the sample. This chain links TRBV2 with TRBJ2-7; TRBD1 is a possible D gene (5 bases). Per the germline V gene, CDR1 is SNHLY and CDR2 is FYNNEI. V was trimmed by 7 bases and J by 2 bases, leaving 9 bases between them. The CDR3 totals 12 residues. The CDR3 loop is CASIPGPYEQYF. Here the CDR3 DNA reads TGTGCCAGCATCCCAGGGCCCTACGAGCAGTACTTC.

As DNA, the CDR3 is TGTGCCAGCAGTCATAATCAAAACTATGGCTACACCTTC. Amino acids: CASSHNQNYGYTF. The rearrangement uses TRBV28 and TRBJ1-2; D remains ambiguous. Trimming stripped 5 bases from V and 2 bases from J, with 9 bases between. Looked up from germline, CDR1 is MDHEN and CDR2 is SYDVKM. This CDR3 is built from 13 residues.